This TCR beta chain was sequenced during a study of blood T cell repertoires in COVID-19. This CDR3 has 14 residues. Germline V gene lookup returns CDR1 SGHRS and CDR2 YFSETQ. Unmatched junction bases numbered 7, after V lost 4 bases and J lost 7 bases. Authors' processing steps: Amplified reference gene primers provided the basis for estimating nucleated cell counts. Sequenced by immunoSEQ multiplex PCR; TCRdb stores in-frame clones only, minus some. V, J and clone size reflect that table, while D and trimming were determined from the DNA. This sample has approximately 25,000 clones, with approximately 72% found just once.

This TCR was recovered from a man aged 45-60 years with COVID-19, enrolled during active disease. V and J are TRBV5-1 and TRBJ2-1; 8 bases are a match to TRBD2. The sequenced sample consisted of peripheral blood. The CDR3 DNA is TGCGCCAGCAGCCGTAGCGGGACCGAGAATGAGCAGTTCTTC. This translates into CASSRSGTENEQFF.